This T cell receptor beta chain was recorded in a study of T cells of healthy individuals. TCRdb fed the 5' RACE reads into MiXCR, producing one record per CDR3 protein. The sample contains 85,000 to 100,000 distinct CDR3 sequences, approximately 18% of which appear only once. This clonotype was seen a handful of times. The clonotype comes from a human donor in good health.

CDR3 sequence reads: CASSYYDRAGNTIYF. The DNA for the CDR3 is TGTGCCAGCAGCTATTATGACAGAGCGGGAAACACCATATATTTT. This chain joins TRBV5-6 and TRBJ1-3; tentative D call: TRBD1 (5 bases). Germline CDR1 SGHDT, CDR2 YYEEEE. The CDR3 spans 15 residues. Trimming left V 3 bases short and J 4 bases short, with 14 bases between.